This record concerns one T cell receptor (beta chain) sequence. These data belong to a study of T cell responses to AZD1222 COVID-19 vaccine. V was clipped by 1 base and J by 4 bases, with 8 bases between them. CDR1 and CDR2 from the germline V gene are LNHNV and YYDKDF (reference sequence). The CDR3 consists of 14 residues. Sequencing used immunoSEQ multiplex PCR; TCRdb keeps in-frame clones, though not all of them. The data hold about 120,000 clones, with 85% to 90% observed a single time. Here the sequenced sample was peripheral blood, taken on day 0 of AZD1222 vaccination. The chain couples TRBV15 to TRBJ1-3; no clear D gene. This clonotype originated in an adult in good health. The CDR3 sequence: CATSRGTGGNTIYF. CDR3 in DNA: TGTGCCACCAGCAGAGGGACGGGGGGAAACACCATATATTTT.